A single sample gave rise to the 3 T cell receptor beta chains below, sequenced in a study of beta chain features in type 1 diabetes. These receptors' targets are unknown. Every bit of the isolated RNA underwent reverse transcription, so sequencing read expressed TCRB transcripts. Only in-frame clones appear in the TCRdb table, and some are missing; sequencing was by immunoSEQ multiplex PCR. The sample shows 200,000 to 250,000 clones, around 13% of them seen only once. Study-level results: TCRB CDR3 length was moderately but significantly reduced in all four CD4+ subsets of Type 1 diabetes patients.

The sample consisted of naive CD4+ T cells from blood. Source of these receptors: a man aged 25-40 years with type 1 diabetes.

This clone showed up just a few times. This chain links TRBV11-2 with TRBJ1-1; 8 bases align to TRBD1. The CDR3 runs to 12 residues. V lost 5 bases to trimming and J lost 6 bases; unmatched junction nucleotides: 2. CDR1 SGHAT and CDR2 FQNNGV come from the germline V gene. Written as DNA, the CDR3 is TGTGCCAGCAGCATGGACAGGGCTGAAGCTTTCTTT. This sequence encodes CASSMDRAEAFF.

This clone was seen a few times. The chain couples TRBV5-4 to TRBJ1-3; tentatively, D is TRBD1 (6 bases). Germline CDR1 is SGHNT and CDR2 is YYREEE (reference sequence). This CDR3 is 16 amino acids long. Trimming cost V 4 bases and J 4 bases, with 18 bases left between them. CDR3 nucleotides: TGTGCCAGCAGCACACAGGGAAGGAATCTCGGAAACACCATATATTTT. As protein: CASSTQGRNLGNTIYF. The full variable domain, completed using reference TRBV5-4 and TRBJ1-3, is ETGVTQSPTHLIKTRGQQVTLRCSSQSGHNTVSWYQQALGQGPQFIFQYYREEENGRGNFPPRFSGLQFPNYSSELNVNALELDDSALYLCASSTQGRNLGNTIYFGEGSWLTVV.

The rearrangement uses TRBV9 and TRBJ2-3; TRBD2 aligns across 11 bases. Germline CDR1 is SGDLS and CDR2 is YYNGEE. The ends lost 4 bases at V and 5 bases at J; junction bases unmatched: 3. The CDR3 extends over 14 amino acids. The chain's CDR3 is CASSPGLAGDTQYF. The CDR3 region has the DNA TGTGCCAGCAGCCCAGGACTAGCGGGAGATACGCAGTATTTT.